This TCR beta chain was recorded in a study of blood T cell repertoires in COVID-19. TCRdb's table, derived via immunoSEQ multiplex PCR, lists solely in-frame clones and lacks some. The sample has about 310,000 clones, 70% to 90% seen once. Sequenced material: peripheral blood. The sequence was collected from a woman aged 50 to 65 who had recovered from COVID-19.

CDR3 bases: TGTGCCAGCAGAGAACAGACATATCCGGGACTAGCGGCATCCTACAATGAGCAGTTCTTC. This sequence encodes CASREQTYPGLAASYNEQFF. The V call is TRBV6-1, the J call TRBJ2-1; 11 bases line up with TRBD2. V lost 6 bases and J lost 1; bases outside the gene matches: 17. CDR1 and CDR2 (germline): MNHNS, SASEGT. This CDR3 comprises 20 residues.